This T cell receptor beta chain emerged from a study of vaccination effects on CD4 cells after COVID-19. Across the whole study: Post-vaccine draws lagged the second dose by a median of 72 days.

Germline V lookup: CDR1 MNHEY, CDR2 SMNVEV (reference sequence). The J segment lost 6 bases and the V segment lost 4 bases, leaving 11 bases of the junction unmatched. This CDR3 is 15 amino acids long. Study results and limitations: From healthy vaccinees, only 1 of 255 vaccine-induced clones also reacted to common cold coronaviruses.

With the ViraFEST assay, the study expanded antigen-specific CD4+ T cells using viral peptide pools, then sequenced them. An approximately 10-day culture period preceded the isolation of CD4+ T cells. BNT162b2 vaccine or mRNA-1273 vaccine was given to participants in two doses. Among the vaccine recipients, none had a prior SARS-CoV-2 infection, and nucleocapsid antibodies were negative. Cultures of roughly 2 million PBMC per well contained about 9.5 IU/ml IL-2 plus 10 ug/ml peptides. A word on this clone: Its target is unknown.

Profiling relied on immunoSEQ multiplex PCR, and the TCRdb table lists in-frame clones only, not all of them. The data show over 50,000 clones, with 73% seen just once and 1.2% held by the top ten. The genes are TRBV27 and TRBJ1-2; 7 bases agree with TRBD1. Sequencing used CD4+ T cells from PBMCs cultured with HCoV-229E spike peptides, obtained after COVID-19 vaccination. The sequence was obtained from a human donor who received a COVID-19 vaccine. CDR3 sequence reads: CASSSHGQVRDGYTF. DNA for the CDR3: TGTGCCAGCAGTTCCCACGGACAGGTTCGGGATGGCTACACCTTC.